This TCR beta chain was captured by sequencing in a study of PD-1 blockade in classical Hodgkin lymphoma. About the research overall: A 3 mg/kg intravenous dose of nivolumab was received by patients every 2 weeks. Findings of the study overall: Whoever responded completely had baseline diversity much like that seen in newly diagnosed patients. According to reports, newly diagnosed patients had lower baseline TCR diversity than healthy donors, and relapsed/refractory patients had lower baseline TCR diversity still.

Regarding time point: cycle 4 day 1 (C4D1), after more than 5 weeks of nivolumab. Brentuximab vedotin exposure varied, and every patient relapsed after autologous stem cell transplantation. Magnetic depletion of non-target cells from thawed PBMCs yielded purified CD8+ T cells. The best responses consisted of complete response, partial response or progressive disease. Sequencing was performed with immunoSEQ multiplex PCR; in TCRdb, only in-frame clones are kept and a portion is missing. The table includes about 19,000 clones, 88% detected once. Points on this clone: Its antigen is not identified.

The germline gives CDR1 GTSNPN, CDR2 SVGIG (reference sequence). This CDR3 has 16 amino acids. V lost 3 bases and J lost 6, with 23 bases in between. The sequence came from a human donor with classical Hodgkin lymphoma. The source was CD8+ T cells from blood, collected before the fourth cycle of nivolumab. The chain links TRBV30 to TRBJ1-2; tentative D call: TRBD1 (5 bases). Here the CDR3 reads CAWSSAILARVDGYTF. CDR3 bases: TGTGCCTGGAGCTCCGCAATTCTGGCCAGGGTTGATGGCTACACCTTC.